This entry describes one T cell receptor (beta chain). The sample originates from a study of T cell responses to AZD1222 COVID-19 vaccine. Germline V lookup: CDR1 MNHNS, CDR2 SASEGT. The CDR3 has 15 amino acids. The ends lost 2 bases at V and 6 bases at J; junction bases unmatched: 7. The table came from immunoSEQ multiplex PCR; TCRdb's copy has only in-frame clones and leaves some out. The repertoire holds about 140,000 clones, approximately 90% seen once, with around 1.6% in the top ten. The V call is TRBV6-1, the J call TRBJ2-5; 9 bases align to TRBD1. This material consisted of peripheral blood, taken on day 0 of AZD1222 vaccination. The receptor's source is an adult in good health. The CDR3 spells CASSERDREEKTQYF. DNA for the CDR3: TGTGCCAGCAGTGAAAGGGACAGGGAAGAGAAGACCCAGTACTTC.